This T cell receptor beta chain originates from a study of T cell responses to AZD1222 COVID-19 vaccine. Notes on the study in general: Increased Spike-specific TCR breadth and depth were observed after two AZD1222 doses. Donor demographics were predominantly white British with a female majority; clonal diversity may be underestimated. Spike was spanned by vaccine-associated CD4 TCRs, which were dominant at 160-218 and 743-854.

As regards this clone: The antigen is not known.

TCRdb's copy holds only in-frame clones and misses some; the assay was immunoSEQ multiplex PCR. The sample consists of roughly 260,000 clones, more than 80% of them appearing once. Deletions cut 7 bases from V and 2 bases from J, with 14 bases between. This CDR3 region has 13 residues. The germline V gene has CDR1 SQVTM and CDR2 ANQGSEA. The sequenced sample was peripheral blood, obtained on day 0 of AZD1222 vaccination. The chain carries TRBV29-1 and TRBJ1-1, with D possibly matching TRBD1 (5 bases). This sequence originates from an adult in good health. CDR3 nucleotides: TGCAGCGCCAGCGGGACCTTAAACACTGAAGCTTTCTTT. Residues: CSASGTLNTEAFF.